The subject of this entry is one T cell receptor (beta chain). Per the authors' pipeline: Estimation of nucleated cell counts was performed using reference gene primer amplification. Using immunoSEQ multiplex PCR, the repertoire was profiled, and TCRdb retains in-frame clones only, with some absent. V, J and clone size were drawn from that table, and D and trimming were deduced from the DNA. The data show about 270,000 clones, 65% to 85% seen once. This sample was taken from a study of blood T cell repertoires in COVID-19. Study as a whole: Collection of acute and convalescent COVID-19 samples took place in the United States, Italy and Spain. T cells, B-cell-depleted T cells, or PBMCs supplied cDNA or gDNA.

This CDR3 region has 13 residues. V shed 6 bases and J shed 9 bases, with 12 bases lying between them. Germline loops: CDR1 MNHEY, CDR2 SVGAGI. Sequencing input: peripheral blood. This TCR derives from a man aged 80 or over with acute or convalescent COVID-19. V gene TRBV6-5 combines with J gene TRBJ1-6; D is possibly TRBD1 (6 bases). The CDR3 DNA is TGTGCCAGCAGGGGGGACAATAGTTCACCCCTCCACTTT. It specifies CASRGDNSSPLHF.